These T cell receptor beta chains were read from a single sample in a study of blood T cell repertoires in COVID-19. Assay used: immunoSEQ multiplex PCR; TCRdb lists only in-frame clones, some missing. The sample contains fewer than 300,000 clones, roughly nine tenths of which appear only once. The sample consisted of peripheral blood. The receptors come from a woman aged 30 to 39 with COVID-19, enrolled during active disease. Both conserved end residues are part of each CDR3. The D gene is left open where the match is weak. Clone size, where shown, is once, few, many, or a class for clones that have expanded.

V,D,J,size,CDR3,DNA
TRBV4-1,TRBD2,TRBJ2-1,NA,CASSQGLLAVTEDEQFF,TGCGCCAGCAGCCAAGGACTACTAGCGGTCACCGAGGATGAGCAGTTCTTC
TRBV18,TRBD1,TRBJ1-1,NA,CASSPLTGMNTEAFF,TGTGCCAGCTCACCTCTGACAGGGATGAACACTGAAGCTTTCTTT
TRBV5-1,NA,TRBJ1-1,NA,CASSLEGGRTEAFF,TGCGCCAGCAGCCTCGAGGGGGGGAGAACTGAAGCTTTCTTT
TRBV27,NA,TRBJ1-6,NA,CASSLISGPVGSPLHF,TGTGCCAGCAGTTTGATTTCAGGTCCCGTGGGTTCACCCCTCCACTTT
TRBV4-1,NA,TRBJ2-7,NA,CASSQVNTPGYEQYF,TGCGCCAGCAGCCAAGTTAACACCCCGGGGTACGAGCAGTACTTC
TRBV27,TRBD1,TRBJ2-7,once,CASSFTTGVRYEQYF,TGTGCCAGCAGTTTCACTACAGGGGTTCGGTACGAGCAGTACTTC
TRBV2,NA,TRBJ2-2,once,CASSEEGFANTGELFF,TGTGCCAGCAGTGAAGAGGGGTTCGCGAACACCGGGGAGCTGTTTTTT
TRBV5-5,NA,TRBJ2-7,NA,CASSLYLAEYEQYF,TGTGCCAGCAGCTTGTACCTCGCGGAGTACGAGCAGTACTTC
TRBV3-1/TRBV3-2,TRBD2,TRBJ2-7,NA,CASSQRTSGRGEQYF,TGTGCCAGCAGCCAACGGACTAGCGGGAGAGGCGAGCAGTACTTC
TRBV30,NA,TRBJ2-5,NA,CAWSASETQYF,TGTGCCTGGAGTGCGTCAGAGACCCAGTACTTC
TRBV10-1,NA,TRBJ2-7,NA,CASSPWTAVHEQYF,TGCGCCAGCAGTCCCTGGACTGCAGTCCACGAGCAGTACTTC
TRBV28,TRBD1,TRBJ1-2,NA,CASRRPGQGYGYTF,TGTGCCAGCAGACGTCCGGGACAGGGCTATGGCTACACCTTC
TRBV6-5,NA,TRBJ1-2,NA,CASSYSTRGYGYTF,TGTGCCAGCAGTTACTCGACCAGGGGCTATGGCTACACCTTC
TRBV2,TRBD1,TRBJ1-4,NA,CASSGTGANEKLFF,TGTGCCAGCAGCGGGACAGGGGCAAACGAAAAACTGTTTTTT